A single T cell receptor (beta chain) is shown here with its context. What this receptor recognizes is not known. No clone much larger than this one lies a single base away; base qualities are absent. The CDR3 runs 11 amino acids, cysteine and phenylalanine included. Only the CDR3 portion is preserved as DNA: 33 bases, with reading frame beginning at the first base. Unmatched junction bases come to 8, with V trimmed by 6 bases and J by 12 bases. The germline V gene (reference sequence) gives CDR1 as MNHNY and CDR2 as SVGAGI. These data come from a study of beta chain features in type 1 diabetes (dated by TCRdb to between 2017 and 2018). In the study overall: No differences in mean age, gender distribution, total cell number or subset yield were found between patients and healthy donors. Across all samples, fewer than 110,000,000 sorted cells were examined, and cell number per subset correlated strongly with RNA yield. The study compared the TCRB repertoires of sorted circulating CD4+ T cell subsets in recently diagnosed type 1 diabetes patients with those in matched healthy donors. Whereas all 30 or so donors provided naive and central memory subsets, regulatory and stem cell-like memory subsets were isolated from just 8 patients and roughly eight healthy donors. Study-level results and caveats: Because small numbers of individuals were included in the HLA sub-analyses, any influence of HLA type on TCRB rearrangement was left unresolved. At VDJ recombination sites, type 1 diabetes patients had fewer insertions and more deleted nucleotides, which implies abnormalities in thymic rearrangement. Type 1 diabetes patients showed a moderate but significant shortening of TCRB CDR3 length in all four CD4+ subsets. Shorter templates might be favored by PCR, yet because patient and control samples were amplified and corrected together, any such skew would affect both groups equally. Naive, central memory and regulatory TCRB repertoires appeared to be more alike among patients than among healthy donors. Sequencing cDNA rather than genomic DNA could over-represent highly expressing activated cells, although activation and CD3 levels did not differ between groups.

The entire isolated RNA was reverse transcribed using the High Capacity cDNA Reverse Transcription Kit, and thus expressed TCRB transcripts were sequenced. Deep immunoSEQ sequencing was performed on naive, central memory and regulatory T cell samples, with an average of roughly 3.5 million total reads per sample. Sorted cells were lysed in RLT buffer and RNA was extracted with DNase-treated RNeasy Micro or Mini kits, depending on cell number. Each cell subset was processed on its own to prevent cross-contamination, while patient and healthy donor samples were processed together. TCRB sequences were amplified from cDNA with the immunoSEQ multiplex PCR, producing 87-bp fragments spanning the CDR3 region. Sequencing of the amplicons was performed on the Illumina HiSeq platform. The original methods were these. PCR bias was computationally corrected using synthetic template baselines, reads within Hamming distance 2 were collapsed, and singletons that could not be merged were discarded. Reads were aligned to IMGT to assign V, D and J genes, CDR3 length, and insertions or deletions at six rearrangement sites. Within each subset, clonotype counts were normalized to the number of sorted cells before true diversity and Gini coefficients were calculated with the tcR R package. The overlap coefficient, calculated on TCRB nucleotide sequences, was used to measure repertoire sharing. Out-of-frame TCRB sequences from naive cells were analyzed to stand in for the pre-selection repertoire. The clones in this table, taken by TCRdb from immuneACCESS, are in-frame only. Not every clone is retained; where verified, under half of the shortfall comes from an unresolved V gene, and the cause of the rest is unknown. D and trimming come from the DNA, and the V and J calls and clone size come from that table. The table for this sample lists under 300,000 clones; around 22% of them were counted only once. The ten most abundant clones make up more than 0.009% of the sample.

Each donor gave one peripheral blood draw, approximately 110 mL on average, collected into heparinised tubes. Naive, central memory, regulatory and stem cell-like memory CD4+ T cells were sorted on a BD FACSAria II using a panel including CD45RO, CCR7, CD25, CD127, CD95 and CD27. Every sorted population had a purity above 95%. PBMCs were isolated right away by Lymphoprep density gradient centrifugation and were stained directly, without culture. So that batch effects would be minimized, each experiment stained and sorted samples in pairs, pairing one healthy donor with one patient. This TCR was sampled from a woman in her twenties or thirties with type 1 diabetes. In this chain, TRBV6-6 is recombined with TRBJ2-7; 7 central bases correspond to TRBD1. Input material: naive CD4+ T cells from blood. Sample cell subset or site, as interpreted from the label and publication: true naive CD4+ T cells. At the DNA level, the sequence is TGTGCCAGCAGAACAAGACAGGGATCGTACTTC. The resulting protein is CASRTRQGSYF.